This paragraph covers one T cell receptor (beta chain) sequence. This sample is drawn from a study of blood T cell repertoires in COVID-19. On the study more broadly: Samples of COVID-19 (acute and convalescent) were obtained from the United States, Italy and Spain. Sources were T cells, B-cell-depleted T cells, or PBMCs; the material itself was cDNA or gDNA.

This CDR3 contains 11 residues. The V and J ends lost 4 bases and 5 bases respectively, with 5 bases between them. Germline V gives CDR1 SGHVS, CDR2 FQNEAQ. How the authors handled the data: From reference gene primer amplification, estimates of nucleated cell counts were derived. Clones were read by immunoSEQ multiplex PCR, and TCRdb kept only the in-frame ones, dropping some. V and J calls and clone size are those listed in that table; D and trimming were worked out from the DNA. Among about 120,000 clones listed, about nine tenths were seen once. The rearrangement uses TRBV7-8 and TRBJ1-1; D gene ambiguous. Sequenced input: peripheral blood. The receptor's source is a human donor with active COVID-19. The donor label of this sample is uncertain. Here the CDR3 reads CASSYGTEAFF. In nucleotides, the CDR3 is TGTGCCAGCAGCTACGGGACTGAAGCTTTCTTT.